These T cell receptor beta chains were read from a single sample in a study of early T cells in non-severe SARS-CoV-2 infection. TCRdb fed the 5' RACE reads into MiXCR, producing one record per CDR3 protein. The sample gives some 40,000 distinct CDR3 sequences, roughly 4.3% of which show up once; 4.8% is in the top ten. What was sequenced was whole blood. The receptors shown here come from an adult who was a healthcare worker with PCR-confirmed SARS-CoV-2 infection or an uninfected control (not recorded which). Each CDR3 is given with its conserved first and last residue. The order of the fields is V gene, D gene, J gene, clone size, CDR3 protein, CDR3 DNA. A D gene is named only where the DNA matches it firmly. Expanded clones get a size class; other rows say once, few or many, or leave the size out.

v_call: TRBV6-2/TRBV6-3
d_call: NA
j_call: TRBJ2-1
clone_size: many
cdr3_aa: CASSYPHGSRGDEQFF
cdr3_nt: TGTGCCAGCAGTTACCCCCATGGCTCCCGGGGTGATGAGCAGTTCTTC

v_call: TRBV6-1
d_call: NA
j_call: TRBJ1-1
clone_size: NA
cdr3_aa: CASSEWQMNTEAFF
cdr3_nt: TGTGCCAGCAGTGAATGGCAGATGAACACTGAAGCTTTCTTT

v_call: TRBV5-6
d_call: TRBD1
j_call: TRBJ1-6
clone_size: many
cdr3_aa: CASSLDRGNSPLHF
cdr3_nt: TGTGCCAGCAGCTTAGACAGGGGCAATTCACCCCTCCACTTT

v_call: TRBV7-9
d_call: TRBD1
j_call: TRBJ2-7
clone_size: many
cdr3_aa: CASSSTGAISYEQYF
cdr3_nt: TGTGCCAGCAGCTCTACAGGGGCCATTTCCTACGAGCAGTACTTC

v_call: TRBV2
d_call: TRBD1
j_call: TRBJ2-1
clone_size: medium-sized
cdr3_aa: CASSEQGAIYNEQFF
cdr3_nt: TGTGCCAGCAGTGAACAGGGGGCGATCTACAATGAGCAGTTCTTC

v_call: TRBV6-1
d_call: TRBD1
j_call: TRBJ1-2
clone_size: NA
cdr3_aa: CASSEAGQDRYTF
cdr3_nt: TGTGCCAGCAGTGAGGCGGGACAGGATCGCTACACCTTC

v_call: TRBV18
d_call: TRBD1
j_call: TRBJ1-1
clone_size: many
cdr3_aa: CASSARGEAFF
cdr3_nt: TGTGCCAGCTCTGCCAGGGGGGAAGCTTTCTTT

v_call: TRBV29-1
d_call: NA
j_call: TRBJ2-7
clone_size: NA
cdr3_aa: CSVESPRAREQYF
cdr3_nt: TGCAGCGTTGAAAGTCCCAGGGCGAGAGAGCAGTACTTC

v_call: TRBV7-2
d_call: TRBD1
j_call: TRBJ1-6
clone_size: few
cdr3_aa: CASSLRQGATSPLHF
cdr3_nt: TGTGCCAGCAGCTTACGACAGGGGGCGACGTCACCCCTCCACTTT

v_call: TRBV2
d_call: NA
j_call: TRBJ2-3
clone_size: few
cdr3_aa: CASTGTSSRITDTQYF
cdr3_nt: TGTGCCAGCACCGGGACTTCTTCGCGAATCACAGATACGCAGTATTTT

v_call: TRBV7-9
d_call: NA
j_call: TRBJ2-3
clone_size: many
cdr3_aa: CASSQLRLDTQYF
cdr3_nt: TGTGCCAGCAGCCAGCTGAGATTGGATACGCAGTATTTT

v_call: TRBV11-3
d_call: NA
j_call: TRBJ2-1
clone_size: many
cdr3_aa: CASSSGPVTNEQFF
cdr3_nt: TGTGCCAGCAGCTCGGGACCAGTCACGAATGAGCAGTTCTTC

v_call: TRBV7-2
d_call: TRBD1
j_call: TRBJ1-2
clone_size: many
cdr3_aa: CASSPDRHGYTF
cdr3_nt: TGTGCCAGCAGCCCGGACAGGCACGGCTACACCTTC

v_call: TRBV6-2/TRBV6-3
d_call: NA
j_call: TRBJ2-7
clone_size: many
cdr3_aa: CASSYRDGAYEQYF
cdr3_nt: TGTGCCAGCAGTTACCGGGACGGTGCCTACGAGCAGTACTTC